What follows is one TCR beta chain and its context. Its target is unknown. This record comes from a study of CD8 T cells in Susac syndrome. Across the study: Eight or nine of the sequenced Susac syndrome patients were in remission, and six had active disease. Study findings and constraints: In total CD8+ repertoires, around 17 Susac-specific public clones were detected, and CD8+ TEMRA repertoires contained several.

CDR3 length: 17 residues. The V and J ends lost 3 bases and 8 bases, in that order; junction bases with no gene match: 16. Per the germline V gene, CDR1 is MNHEY and CDR2 is SMNVEV (reference sequence). Random hexamers were used to reverse transcribe roughly 0.5 to 1 ug of RNA. Amplification of the TCR beta CDR3 was carried out by immunoSEQ multiplex PCR, which spanned a total of 54 Vbeta and 13 Jbeta segments. TCRdb analysed the immunoSEQ multiplex PCR reads with MiXCR anew, one entry per CDR3 protein. The sample holds around 80,000 distinct CDR3 sequences, roughly 92% seen once. Sequenced sample: CD8+ T cells from PBMCs. The J gene is TRBJ2-1, the V gene TRBV27; 7 bases align to TRBD2. The sequence was collected from a human donor with Susac syndrome. The CDR3 reads CASSLRREGQEYDEQFF. CDR3 in DNA: TGTGCCAGCAGTTTGAGGAGGGAGGGCCAAGAATACGATGAGCAGTTCTTC.